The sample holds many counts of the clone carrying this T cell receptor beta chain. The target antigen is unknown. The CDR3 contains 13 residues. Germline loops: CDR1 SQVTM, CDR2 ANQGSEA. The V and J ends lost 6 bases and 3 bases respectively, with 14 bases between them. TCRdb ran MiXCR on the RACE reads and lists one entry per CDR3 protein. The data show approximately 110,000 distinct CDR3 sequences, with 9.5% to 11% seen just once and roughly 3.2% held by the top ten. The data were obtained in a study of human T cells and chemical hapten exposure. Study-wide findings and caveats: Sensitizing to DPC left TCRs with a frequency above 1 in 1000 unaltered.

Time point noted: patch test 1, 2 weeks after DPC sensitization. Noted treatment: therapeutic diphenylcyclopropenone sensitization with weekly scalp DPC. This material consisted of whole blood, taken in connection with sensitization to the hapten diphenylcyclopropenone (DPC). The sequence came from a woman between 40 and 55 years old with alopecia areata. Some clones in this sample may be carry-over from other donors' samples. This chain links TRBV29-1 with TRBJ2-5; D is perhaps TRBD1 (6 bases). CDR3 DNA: TGCAGCGTCCGCAGGGGCCTAGAAGAGACCCAGTACTTC. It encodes CSVRRGLEETQYF.